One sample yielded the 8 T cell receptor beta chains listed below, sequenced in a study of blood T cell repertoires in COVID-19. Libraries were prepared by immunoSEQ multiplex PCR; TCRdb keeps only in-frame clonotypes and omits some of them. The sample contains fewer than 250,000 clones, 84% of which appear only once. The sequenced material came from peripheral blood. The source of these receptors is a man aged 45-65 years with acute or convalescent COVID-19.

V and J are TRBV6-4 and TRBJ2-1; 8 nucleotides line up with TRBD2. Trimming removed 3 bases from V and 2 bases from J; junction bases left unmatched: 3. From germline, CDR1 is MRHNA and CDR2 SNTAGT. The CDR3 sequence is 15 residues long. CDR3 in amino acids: CASSERGDAYNEQFF. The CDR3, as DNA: TGTGCCAGCAGTGAGCGGGGGGATGCCTACAATGAGCAGTTCTTC.

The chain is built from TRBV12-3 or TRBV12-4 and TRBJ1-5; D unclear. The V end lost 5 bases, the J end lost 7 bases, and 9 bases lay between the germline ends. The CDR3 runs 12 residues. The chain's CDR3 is CASSTVVQPQHF. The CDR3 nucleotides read TGTGCCAGCAGTACGGTTGTACAGCCCCAGCATTTT.

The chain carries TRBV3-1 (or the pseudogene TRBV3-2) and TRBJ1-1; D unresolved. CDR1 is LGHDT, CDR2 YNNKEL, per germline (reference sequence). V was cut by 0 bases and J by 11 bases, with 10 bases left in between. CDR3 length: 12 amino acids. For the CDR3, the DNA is TGTGCCAGCAGCCAAGAAGGCGGCCTGGCTTTCTTT. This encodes CASSQEGGLAFF.

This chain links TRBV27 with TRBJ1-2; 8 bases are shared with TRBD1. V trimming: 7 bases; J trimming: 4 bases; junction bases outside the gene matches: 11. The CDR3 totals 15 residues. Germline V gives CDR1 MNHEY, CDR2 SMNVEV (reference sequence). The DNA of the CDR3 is TGTGCCAGCACCCGAGGACAGGGAAGCCCCTATGGCTACACCTTC. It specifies CASTRGQGSPYGYTF.

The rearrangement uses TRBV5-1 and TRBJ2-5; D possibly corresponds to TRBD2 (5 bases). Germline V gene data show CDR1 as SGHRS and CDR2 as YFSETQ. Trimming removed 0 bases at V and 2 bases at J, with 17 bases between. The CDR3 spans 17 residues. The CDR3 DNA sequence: TGCGCCAGCAGCTTGGAGATTGGACTTCTACTTCAAGAGACCCAGTACTTC. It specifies CASSLEIGLLLQETQYF.

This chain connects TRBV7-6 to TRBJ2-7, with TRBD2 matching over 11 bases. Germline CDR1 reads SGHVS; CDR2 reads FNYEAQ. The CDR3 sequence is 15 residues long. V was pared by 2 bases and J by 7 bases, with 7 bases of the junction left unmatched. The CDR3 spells CASSLTFGLAGEQYF. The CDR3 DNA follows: TGTGCCAGCAGCTTAACCTTCGGACTAGCGGGTGAGCAGTACTTC.

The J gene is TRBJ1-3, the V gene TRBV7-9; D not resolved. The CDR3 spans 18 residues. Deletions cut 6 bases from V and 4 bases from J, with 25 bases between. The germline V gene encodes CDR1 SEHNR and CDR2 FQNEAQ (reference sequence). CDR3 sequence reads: CASRPNFYTFRVGNTIYF. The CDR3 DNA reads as TGTGCCAGCAGGCCGAACTTCTATACCTTTCGCGTGGGAAACACCATATATTTT.

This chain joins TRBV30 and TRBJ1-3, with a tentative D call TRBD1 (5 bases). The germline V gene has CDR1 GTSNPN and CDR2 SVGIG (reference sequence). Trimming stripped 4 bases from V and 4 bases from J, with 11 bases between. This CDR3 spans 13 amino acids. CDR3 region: CAWTRVPGNTIYF. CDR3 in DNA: TGTGCCTGGACCAGGGTACCCGGAAACACCATATATTTT.